This T cell receptor beta chain emerged from a study of CD8+CD57+ T cells in acquired aplastic anemia. At the level of the study: Sorted CD4+ and CD8+ cells gave a mean 3.2 ug DNA, range roughly 0.18 to 30 ug.

CDR1 and CDR2 from the germline V gene are DFQATT and SNEGSKA (reference sequence). The CDR3 consists of 14 residues. Trimming removed 3 bases at V and 5 bases at J, with 14 bases between. Template material for TCR beta VDJ and CDR3 profiling consisted of genomic DNA. MiXCR was run by TCRdb on the reads, yielding one entry per CDR3 protein. The table lists more than 150,000 distinct CDR3 sequences, less than 60% of them singletons. General study results and limits: A set of 25 to 35 CD8+ CDR3 sequences was shared between patients and controls, and these sequences appeared highly expressed in patients.

Only patients with CD8+CD57+ cell expansion on flow cytometry were chosen for sequencing. There were no patients without severe acquired aplastic anemia. A note on this clonotype: As yet, its antigen is unknown. This could be a read error, since a much larger clone is one nucleotide away.

Sequencing was performed on sorted CD4+, CD8+, or CD8+CD57+ T cells (not recorded which) from PBMCs. The rearrangement links TRBV20-1 to TRBJ1-5; D is unclear. The clonotype originates from a human donor with aplastic anemia. The CDR3 here is CSASSGEDHQPQHF. The CDR3 DNA is TGCAGTGCTAGCTCCGGGGAGGACCATCAGCCCCAGCATTTT.